This T cell receptor beta chain emerged from a study of cytotoxic CD8 clonotypes in ibrutinib-treated CLL. Study-level points and caveats: Contraction or stability on treatment characterized the public clonotypes, which were uncommon. Clonality (at baseline) was higher than in age-matched healthy donors and tracked circulating CD8+ T-cell counts.

PBMCs that had been cryopreserved were the source of roughly 2.2 micrograms of genomic DNA for TCR beta libraries. Libraries were prepared by immunoSEQ multiplex PCR; TCRdb keeps only in-frame clonotypes and omits some of them. The data contain roughly 220,000 clones, more than 65% of them singletons. On this clone: Its antigen is still unknown.

The material was PBMCs, obtained after 12 months of ibrutinib treatment. The receptor comes from a human donor with chronic lymphocytic leukemia.

The CDR3 DNA is TGTGCCAGCACCGGACAGGGACCTAACTATGGCTACACCTTC. Amino acids: CASTGQGPNYGYTF. J is TRBJ1-2 and V is TRBV25-1; TRBD1 aligns across 8 bases. The CDR3 sequence is 14 residues long. Germline lookup yields CDR1 MGHDK and CDR2 SYGVNS. V lost 7 bases and J lost 0; bases outside the gene matches: 4.